These 8 T cell receptor beta chains were sequenced from one sample in a study of graft-versus-host responses after intestinal transplantation. Only in-frame clones appear in the TCRdb table, and some are missing; sequencing was by immunoSEQ multiplex PCR. The sample records about 99,000 clones, approximately 84% being singletons. No antigens are known for them. The source was unstimulated CD4+ T cells sorted from spleen or lymph node cells, collected before intestinal transplant. Every receptor here comes from a human donor who received an intestinal transplant.

The rearrangement uses TRBV7-9 and TRBJ1-2, with TRBD1 matching over 8 bases. This CDR3 is built from 13 residues. CDR1 and CDR2 from the germline V gene are SEHNR and FQNEAQ (reference sequence). V lost 5 bases, J lost 7 bases, and 6 bases stayed unmatched. Here the CDR3 reads CASSLTGGSGYTF. In nucleotides, the CDR3 is TGTGCCAGCAGCCTTACAGGGGGTTCTGGCTACACCTTC.

V and J are TRBV29-1 and TRBJ1-2; 7 bases line up with TRBD1. CDR1 and CDR2 (germline): SQVTM, ANQGSEA. J lost 8 bases, V lost 3 bases, and 6 bases had no gene match. There are 12 residues in the CDR3. The CDR3 sequence is CSVDRQGQGYTF. The CDR3 DNA reads as TGCAGCGTTGACCGACAGGGCCAGGGCTACACCTTC.

The table lists this clone with a few counts. The gene calls are TRBV28 and TRBJ1-2; D remains ambiguous. Looked up from germline, CDR1 is MDHEN and CDR2 is SYDVKM. V lost 3 bases and J lost 1, with 6 bases in between. There are 13 residues in the CDR3. The CDR3 loop reads CASSFMINYGYTF. The CDR3 DNA sequence: TGTGCCAGCAGTTTCATGATTAACTATGGCTACACCTTC.

J is TRBJ2-7 and V is TRBV5-6; 7 bases are shared with TRBD1. CDR3 length: 16 amino acids. The J segment lost 2 bases and the V segment lost 4 bases, leaving 12 bases of the junction unmatched. From germline, CDR1 is SGHDT and CDR2 YYEEEE. CDR3 sequence: CASSHPFGDRTYEQYF. The CDR3 DNA reads as TGTGCCAGCAGCCACCCGTTCGGGGACAGAACCTACGAGCAGTACTTC.

V is TRBV11-2 and J is TRBJ2-3; D is perhaps TRBD1 (6 bases). V shed 3 bases and J shed 4 bases, with 8 bases lying between them. CDR1 is SGHAT and CDR2 is FQNNGV in the germline V gene. The CDR3 is made up of 13 amino acids. CDR3 amino acids: CASSLSGADTQYF. As DNA, the CDR3 is TGTGCCAGCAGCTTGTCAGGGGCAGATACGCAGTATTTT.

This clone appeared once. J is TRBJ2-7 and V is TRBV7-6, with TRBD2 matching over 8 bases. There are 15 residues in the CDR3. Germline V gene sequence: CDR1 SGHVS, CDR2 FNYEAQ. J lost 6 bases, V lost 5 bases, and 12 bases had no gene match. CDR3 protein: CASSPEGRRGAEQYF. CDR3 bases: TGTGCCAGCAGCCCCGAGGGGAGGCGGGGGGCCGAGCAGTACTTC.

This chain joins TRBV7-9 and TRBJ2-5, with D maybe TRBD1 (6 bases). The CDR3 runs 15 residues. V shed 4 bases and J shed 1 base, with 13 bases lying between them. The germline V gene encodes CDR1 SEHNR and CDR2 FQNEAQ (reference sequence). CDR3: CASSSIGQLQETQYF. The CDR3 DNA reads as TGTGCCAGCAGCTCGATAGGACAGCTCCAAGAGACCCAGTACTTC.

This clone was observed a single time. The CDR3 loop is CASSSNGGTGETQYF. The CDR3 nucleotides read TGTGCCAGCAGCTCGAACGGGGGGACTGGGGAGACCCAGTACTTC. The chain links TRBV5-6 to TRBJ2-5; 7 nucleotides align to TRBD2. This CDR3 comprises 15 residues. Germline-derived CDR1 and CDR2 are SGHDT and YYEEEE. Germline trimming cut 3 bases from V and 5 bases from J; bases unmatched to any gene: 10.